This T cell receptor beta chain was recovered during a study of spatial heterogeneity in lung cancer. Overall study: A module score for T cells, taken from matched bulk RNA-seq, correlated strongly with TCR transcript counts in tumor regions. Each distinct TCR and UMI combination averaged more than ten appearances in raw reads.

This clonotype was observed a handful of times. Its specificity is not known. TCR cDNA molecules each had a unique molecular identifier. TCRdb independently ran MiXCR on the 5' RACE reads; one entry per CDR3 protein. Altogether fewer than 12,000 distinct CDR3 sequences are present, about 12% being singletons, with the ten largest covering 35% to 45%. The study, taken as a whole, reports: Mutation counts in tumors were tracked by counts of expanded intratumoral alpha and beta TCRs. Alpha chain coverage of tumor T cells was estimated at approximately 7%, and beta chain coverage at around 13%.

As to time point: sample taken at primary tumor resection. V dropped 2 bases and J dropped 5; count of bases not matched to a gene: 9. CDR1 is SGHNT, CDR2 YYREEE, per germline (reference sequence). This CDR3 has 16 amino acids. The chain is built from TRBV5-4 and TRBJ2-3; 9 bases map to TRBD2. The receptor's source is a male donor with early-stage non-small cell lung cancer. The material was lung tumor tissue, obtained at surgery. The chain's CDR3 is CASSLAAGGQEDTQYF. The CDR3 DNA follows: TGTGCCAGCAGCTTAGCGGCGGGGGGGCAGGAAGATACGCAGTATTTT. The variable domain in full, completed from reference TRBV5-4 and TRBJ2-3, reads ETGVTQSPTHLIKTRGQQVTLRCSSQSGHNTVSWYQQALGQGPQFIFQYYREEENGRGNFPPRFSGLQFPNYSSELNVNALELDDSALYLCASSLAAGGQEDTQYFGPGTRLTVL.